This T cell receptor beta chain was sequenced for a study of CD8 T cells in Susac syndrome. Random hexamers were used to reverse transcribe about 0.45 to 1 ug of RNA. TCRdb recomputed calls from the immunoSEQ multiplex PCR reads with MiXCR, one row per CDR3 protein. The data contain hundreds of thousands of distinct CDR3 sequences, more than 70% of them seen just once; the ten biggest clones take up about 0.12%. FACS was used to enrich TEMRA cells, whereas the CD8+ and CD4+ T cells were obtained by negative isolation. Trimming stripped 0 bases from V and 2 bases from J, with 14 bases between. CDR1 and CDR2 from the germline V gene are SQVTM and ANQGSEA. CDR3 length equals 15 residues.

The clonotype comes from a human donor with multiple sclerosis. This chain joins TRBV29-1 and TRBJ2-7; maybe TRBD2 (6 bases). The sequencing sample was made of CD8+ T cells from PBMCs. The CDR3 bases are TGCAGCGTTGAAGATATTGATAGCGGAACCTACGAGCAGTACTTC. This encodes CSVEDIDSGTYEQYF.